This T cell receptor (beta chain) was observed in a study of blood T cells in healthy people across ages. General study findings and limits: Strong correlation was found linking TCR beta diversity to naive T cell percentage.

Extractions gave at least 5.5 micrograms of total RNA per sample. The second PCR ran about 6 to 12 cycles with a sample-barcoded 5' primer and J-beta primers. CDR3-containing paired-end reads numbered at least 2.5 million in each sample. TCRdb passed the 5' RACE reads through MiXCR, listing each CDR3 protein once. The data show about 1.4 million distinct CDR3 sequences, 59% seen once. For this clonotype: Its antigen remains unidentified.

CDR1 SEHNR and CDR2 FQNEAQ come from the germline V gene (reference sequence). V was cut by 5 bases and J by 0 bases, with 11 bases left in between. This CDR3 spans 15 amino acids. The sequencing sample was made of blood. The clonotype originates from a young man in good health. The rearrangement joins TRBV7-9 to TRBJ1-3; D remains unclear. The CDR3 loop is CASSPVPSSGNTIYF. In DNA form, the CDR3 reads TGTGCCAGCAGCCCTGTGCCGTCCTCTGGAAACACCATATATTTT.